This T cell receptor beta chain comes out of a study of T cells in localized non-small cell lung cancer. This clone was found a few times. Its antigen remains unidentified. After removal of 4 bases from V and 5 bases from J, the junction contained 1 base not matched to a gene. Per the germline V gene, CDR1 is MDHEN and CDR2 is SYDVKM. The CDR3 covers 12 residues. Findings of the study overall: Uninvolved adjacent lung, not tumor, had the highest T cell clonality.

The data were produced by immunoSEQ multiplex PCR, yet TCRdb's version contains in-frame clones alone and is incomplete. Among about 1,400 clones, around 20% were seen once, and the ten largest hold roughly 13%. This sample comprised normal lung tissue next to the tumor, obtained before any cancer treatment. The rearrangement links TRBV28 to TRBJ1-2, with TRBD1 matching 7 bases. The receptor comes from a woman aged 35 to 70 with stage I lung adenocarcinoma. The CDR3 reads CASSSQGYGYTF. In DNA, the CDR3 is TGTGCCAGCAGTTCACAGGGGTATGGCTACACCTTC.